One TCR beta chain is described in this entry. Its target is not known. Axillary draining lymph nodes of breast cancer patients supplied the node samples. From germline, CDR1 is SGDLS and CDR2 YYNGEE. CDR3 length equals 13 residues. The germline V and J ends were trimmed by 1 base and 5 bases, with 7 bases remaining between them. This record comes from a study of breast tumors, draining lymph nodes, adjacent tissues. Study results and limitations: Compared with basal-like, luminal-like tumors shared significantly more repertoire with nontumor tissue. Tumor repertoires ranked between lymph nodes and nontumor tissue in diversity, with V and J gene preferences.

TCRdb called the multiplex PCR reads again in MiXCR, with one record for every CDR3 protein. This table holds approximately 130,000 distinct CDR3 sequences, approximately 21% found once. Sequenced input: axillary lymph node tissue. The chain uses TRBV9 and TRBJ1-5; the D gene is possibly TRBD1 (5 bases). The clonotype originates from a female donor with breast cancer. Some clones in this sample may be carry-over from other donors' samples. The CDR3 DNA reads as TGTGCCAGCAGCGTATTGGGGGATCAGCCCCAGCATTTT. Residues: CASSVLGDQPQHF.